This record concerns one TCR beta chain sequence. Its specific antigen is unknown. This sequence may be a read error, since a much larger clone differs from it by one base. Library preparation was by 5' RACE. TCRdb lists the instrument as Illumina HiSeq 2500. A second PCR of roughly 6 to 11 cycles was run with a J-beta primer mix and a sample-barcoded 5' primer. A template-switch 5' adaptor carrying 12 random nucleotides introduced a unique molecular identifier onto each TCR beta cDNA molecule. Each sample yielded at least 2.5 million CDR3-containing paired-end reads. All of the RNA was converted into first-strand cDNA using the Mint cDNA synthesis kit, with a TRBC-specific oligonucleotide serving as the primer. Following uracil-DNA glycosylase treatment, all cDNA underwent a first 18-cycle PCR with the universal primers M1SS and BC2_uni_R. Concerning the study's data processing: Normalization of each sample was performed by random selection of 1 million high-quality reads, each carrying a distinct molecular identifier. Reads sharing molecular identifiers were discarded rather than binned into consensus sequences. MiTCR, set to a Q25 quality threshold and the strictest error-elimination algorithm, was used for CDR3 identification, clonotype clustering and error correction. A nonparametric unseen species model with Euler transformation was used to estimate lower-bound total TCR beta diversity. TCRdb took the public reads, trimmed them with fastp at Q25, ran MiXCR for clone calling and kept in-frame beta chains. Here each entry gathers all rows of one CDR3 protein and keeps the most common genes and DNA. TCRdb's processing, not the authors' own work, is the source of the V and J calls. This sample holds about 1,800,000 distinct CDR3 sequences; about 28% were observed only once. The biggest ten clones account for roughly 8% of the sample.

The germline V gene supplies CDR1 SGHTA and CDR2 FQGNSA. Measured from the cysteine to the phenylalanine, the CDR3 is 15 residues long. Just the 45-base CDR3 DNA is kept, in frame starting at base 1. This record comes from a study of blood T cells in healthy people across ages (dated by TCRdb to the mid-2010s). Background on the whole study: In model experiments, template switching captured about one uniquely barcoded TCR beta cDNA molecule for every two T cells. To track age-related changes in TCR beta repertoire diversity, the study relied on deep sequencing normalized with unique cDNA molecular identifiers. Four age groups were formed from the donors: young (average about 16 years), middle-aged (approximately 40), aged (about 68) and long-lived (around 82). To avoid experimental bias, donors of different ages were spread randomly across the sequencing lanes. The study analyzed two additional independent replicas of 1 million unique cDNA reads from the same blood draw for two donors, one aged 18 to 29 and one aged 80 or older. The full study reports these points: Compared with the aged group, the long-lived group had more naive CD4+ T cells, fewer expanded clones and increased TCR diversity, a pattern suggesting age selection. The percentage of naive T cells measured by flow cytometry correlated strongly with observed TCR beta diversity. Observed TCR beta diversity per million T cells fell roughly linearly with age, and a significant reduction was already apparent by age about 36. The CMV infection status of donors was not known, potentially confounding age-related changes in expanded clonotypes. Estimates of total diversity based on one million sequenced T cells were regarded as lower bounds and as underestimates. Because profiling used bulk unsorted PBMCs, naive and antigen-experienced compartments could not be compared conclusively.

The donors were roughly 38 Caucasian individuals from Russia, aged roughly 6 to 90 years, who were systemically healthy. Around 10 milliliters of peripheral blood were collected from each donor into EDTA-treated Vacutainer tubes. Ficoll-Paque density-gradient centrifugation was used to isolate PBMCs, with at least 7 million per sample. Trizol reagent was used to extract total RNA from PBMCs, with at least 5 micrograms per sample. The percentages of naive CD45RAhigh/CD27high T cells were determined by flow cytometry on a PBMC aliquot from every donor. This clonotype originated in a woman aged 25 to 45 in good health. The sequencing sample was made of blood. This chain joins TRBV7-2 to TRBJ2-1, with the D gene too uncertain to name. The nucleotide sequence reads TGTGCCAGCAGCTTCGGGTTGTGGGGTCGAGATGAGCAGGTCTTC. Translated, this is CASSFGLWGRDEQVF.